The rows below give T cell receptor beta chains drawn from one sample of a study of T cell repertoires in cytomegalovirus infection. No antigen is known for these receptors. TCRdb used MiXCR to reprocess the reads, holding one entry per CDR3 protein. The data show roughly 920,000 distinct CDR3 sequences, around 31% seen once. Material: cultured CD8+ T cells from PBMCs, obtained from culture after CMV antigen stimulation. The receptors were sampled from a human donor in good health (CMV status not recorded). Some clones in this sample may be carry-over from other donors' samples. CDR3s include the opening cysteine and the closing phenylalanine or tryptophan. The D gene is left open where the match is weak. Rows may omit the clone size; those that give it use once, few, many or a size class.

J gene	D gene	clone size	V gene	CDR3 DNA	CDR3 protein
TRBJ2-5	TRBD2	-	TRBV7-3	TGTGCCAGCAGCTTAGGGAGGAGCGGGGCTCAAGAGACCCAGTACTTC	CASSLGRSGAQETQYF
TRBJ2-1	TRBD2	-	TRBV4-1	TGCGCCAGCAGCCAAGAATACCGCGGGGGCTACAATGAGCAGTTCTTC	CASSQEYRGGYNEQFF
TRBJ2-1	-	-	TRBV2	TGTGCCAGCAGAGAGGGAAGGGGAGGCTACAATGAGCAGTTCTTC	CASREGRGGYNEQFF
TRBJ2-3	TRBD2	-	TRBV7-8	TGTGCCAGCAACCCTAGCGGGGGGCGAAGGAAAGTAGATACGCAGTATTTT	CASNPSGGRRKVDTQYF
TRBJ2-5	-	many	TRBV12-3/TRBV12-4	TGTGCCAGTCTATCAGGGGCCTCGTACCAAGAGACCCAGTACTTC	CASLSGASYQETQYF
TRBJ1-3	-	-	TRBV27	TGTGCCAGCAGAAGCGGACAGAGCTCTGGAAACACCATATATTTT	CASRSGQSSGNTIYF
TRBJ2-5	-	few	TRBV7-9	TGTGCCAGCAGCCCCGCTGACGGCTTGGGAGAGACCCAGTACTTC	CASSPADGLGETQYF
TRBJ1-1	-	-	TRBV14	TGTGCCAGCAGCCCTATAGCCGGGAGCTACACTGAAGCTTTCTTT	CASSPIAGSYTEAFF
TRBJ2-5	-	-	TRBV4-2	TGTGCCAGCAGCCAGGGCTTTGGAGAGACCCAGTACTTC	CASSQGFGETQYF
TRBJ2-1	-	few	TRBV27	TGTGCCAGCAGTGGGACCGCCCTCGTCAATGAGCAGTTCTTC	CASSGTALVNEQFF
TRBJ2-1	TRBD2	many	TRBV7-8	TGTGCCAGCAGCGTCGGTACTAGCGGGACCGGCAATGAGCAGTTCTTC	CASSVGTSGTGNEQFF
TRBJ2-3	-	few	TRBV20-1	TGCAGTGCTCCCCGTAGCGTAGATACGCAGTATTTT	CSAPRSVDTQYF
TRBJ2-5	-	-	TRBV19	TGTGCCAGTAGGGGGGGGCAAGGTGAAGAGACCCAGTACTTC	CASRGGQGEETQYF
TRBJ1-6	-	-	TRBV5-4	TGTGCCAGCAGCATGAGTCTGGGTTCACCCCTCCACTTT	CASSMSLGSPLHF
TRBJ1-1	-	-	TRBV4-1	TGCGCCAGCGGGCCGACTCTCTACACTGAAGCTTTCTTT	CASGPTLYTEAFF
TRBJ2-4	-	-	TRBV28	TGTGCCAGCAGTTTCCCCCGGGTCCTGGGGGGGGCCCACATTCAGTACTTC	CASSFPRVLGGAHIQYF